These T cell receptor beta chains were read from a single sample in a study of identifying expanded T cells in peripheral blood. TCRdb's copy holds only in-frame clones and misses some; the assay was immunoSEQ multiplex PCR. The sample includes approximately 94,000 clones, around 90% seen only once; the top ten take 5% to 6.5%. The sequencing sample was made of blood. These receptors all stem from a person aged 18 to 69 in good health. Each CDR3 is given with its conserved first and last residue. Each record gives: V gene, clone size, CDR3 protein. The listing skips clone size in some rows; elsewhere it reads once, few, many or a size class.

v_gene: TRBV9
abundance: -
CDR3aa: CASSRLERLDRVGTGELFF

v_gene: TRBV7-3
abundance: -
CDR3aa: CASSLSGGNEQFF

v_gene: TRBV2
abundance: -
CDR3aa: CASAQGQGAPDTQYF

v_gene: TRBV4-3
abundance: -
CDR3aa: CASSQEVERDSYNEQFF

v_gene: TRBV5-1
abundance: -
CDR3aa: CASSLGILTGQSSGNTIYF

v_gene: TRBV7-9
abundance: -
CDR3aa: CASSLGDRLNTEAFF

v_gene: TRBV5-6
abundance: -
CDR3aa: CASSLWRRDEQYF

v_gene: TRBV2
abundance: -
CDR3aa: CASSLQGPTTEAFF

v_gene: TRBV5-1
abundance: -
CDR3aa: CASSLGVQSYNEQFF

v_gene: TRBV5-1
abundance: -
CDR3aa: CASRVAGTYEQYF

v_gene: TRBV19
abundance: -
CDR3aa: CASSKPGTGVHEQFF

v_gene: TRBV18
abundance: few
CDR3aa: CASSVTEPNTGELFF

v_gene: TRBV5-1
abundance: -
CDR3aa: CASRLTGSEAQYF

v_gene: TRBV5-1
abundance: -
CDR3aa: CASSLQVSVGGNEQFF

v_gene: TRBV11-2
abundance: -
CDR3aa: CASSLGVFGGGELFF

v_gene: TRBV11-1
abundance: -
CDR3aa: CASSLQGTGANVLTF

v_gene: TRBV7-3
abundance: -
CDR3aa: CASSLDPPEGLGYEQYF

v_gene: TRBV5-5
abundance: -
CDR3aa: CASSLEPEQFF

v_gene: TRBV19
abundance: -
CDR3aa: CASSKASGYQETQYF

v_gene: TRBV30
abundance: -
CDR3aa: CAWSPRDHYGYTF

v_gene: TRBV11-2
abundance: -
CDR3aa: CASSLGGQAFF

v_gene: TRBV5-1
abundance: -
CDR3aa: CASSQRTGGDYGYTF

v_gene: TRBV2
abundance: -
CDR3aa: CASRGWNGVPTEAFF

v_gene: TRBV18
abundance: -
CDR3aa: CATCRGMDEKLFF

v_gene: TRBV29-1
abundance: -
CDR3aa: CSARGSYEQYF

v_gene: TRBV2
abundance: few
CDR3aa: CASINTEAFF

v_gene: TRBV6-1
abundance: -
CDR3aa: CASSVHVGYGYTF

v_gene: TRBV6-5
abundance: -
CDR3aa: CASSWDTSGGADTQYF

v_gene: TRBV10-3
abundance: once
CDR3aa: CAISESVEGQFF

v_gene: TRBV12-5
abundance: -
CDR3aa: CASGSLDAPEYF

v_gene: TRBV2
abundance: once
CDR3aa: CASTNGGGADTQYF

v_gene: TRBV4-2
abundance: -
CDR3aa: CASSQDRGYEQYF

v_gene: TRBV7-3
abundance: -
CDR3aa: CASSAWSSGYNEQFF

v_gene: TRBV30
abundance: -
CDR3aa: CAWSGGGTEAFF

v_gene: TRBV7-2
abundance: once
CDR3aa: CASSASGRPDYNEQFF

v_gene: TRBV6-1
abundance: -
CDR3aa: CASRIKYNQPQHF

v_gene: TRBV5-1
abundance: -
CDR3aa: CASSLYGRRVNEQFF

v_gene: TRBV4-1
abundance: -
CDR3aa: CASSQEVGLSYEQYF

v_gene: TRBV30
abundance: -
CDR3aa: CAWRRRGGYYGYTF

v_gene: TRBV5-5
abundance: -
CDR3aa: CASIPTGPAEAFF

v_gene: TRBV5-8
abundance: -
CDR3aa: CASSWLLRGKYSNQPQHF

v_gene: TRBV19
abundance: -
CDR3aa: CASSPGGTLQETQYF

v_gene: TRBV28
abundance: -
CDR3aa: CASSFSSGLAGPGQYF

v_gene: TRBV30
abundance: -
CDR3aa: CAWSVNEYHEQYF

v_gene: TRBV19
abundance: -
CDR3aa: CASSSFDGNQPQHF

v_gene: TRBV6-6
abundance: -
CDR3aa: CASSYSQASGTYEQYF

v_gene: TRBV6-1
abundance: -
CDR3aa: CASSEVMTGALNQPQHF